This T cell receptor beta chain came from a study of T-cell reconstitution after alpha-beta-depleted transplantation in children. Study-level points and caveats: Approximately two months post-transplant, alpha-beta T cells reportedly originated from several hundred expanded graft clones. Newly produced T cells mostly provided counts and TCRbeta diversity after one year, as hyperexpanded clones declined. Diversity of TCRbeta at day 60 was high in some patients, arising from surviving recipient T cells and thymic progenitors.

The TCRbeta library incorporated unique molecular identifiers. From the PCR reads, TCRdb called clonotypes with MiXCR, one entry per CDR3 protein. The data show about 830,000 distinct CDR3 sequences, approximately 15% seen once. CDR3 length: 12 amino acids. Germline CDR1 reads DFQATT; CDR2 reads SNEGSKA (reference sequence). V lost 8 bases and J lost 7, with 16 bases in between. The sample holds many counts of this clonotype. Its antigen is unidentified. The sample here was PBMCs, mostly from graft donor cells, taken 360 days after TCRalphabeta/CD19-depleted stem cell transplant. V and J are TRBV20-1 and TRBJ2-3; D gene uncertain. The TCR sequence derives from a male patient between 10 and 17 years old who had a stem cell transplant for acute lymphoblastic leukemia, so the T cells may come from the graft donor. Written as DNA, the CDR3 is TGCAGTCAAAAGACAAACGGGTATACGCAGTATTTT. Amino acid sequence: CSQKTNGYTQYF.